Below, 15 T cell receptor beta chains from the same sample are listed, as sequenced in a study of T cell responses to AZD1222 COVID-19 vaccine. Some clones are missing from TCRdb's copy, which holds only in-frame ones; the method was immunoSEQ multiplex PCR. The sample lists 95,000 to 100,000 clones; approximately 93% were seen once. Sequencing used peripheral blood, obtained 28 days after the second AZD1222 dose. The receptors come from an adult who received the AZD1222 COVID-19 vaccine.

V and J are TRBV13 and TRBJ2-2; the match to TRBD2 covers 7 bases. The V gene end was trimmed by 4 bases and the J gene end by 5 bases; junction bases not matched to a gene: 13. The V gene's germline CDR1 is PRHDT and CDR2 FYEKMQ (reference sequence). This CDR3 region has 17 residues. This CDR3 is CASSSRAGRRRTGELFF. The CDR3 nucleotides are TGTGCCAGCAGCTCTAGAGCGGGACGCCGAAGAACCGGGGAGCTGTTTTTT.

The J gene is TRBJ1-3, the V gene TRBV6-1, with D unresolved. Trimming cost V 1 base and J 7 bases, with 11 bases left between them. The length of the CDR3 is 14 residues. The germline gives CDR1 MNHNS, CDR2 SASEGT. In DNA, the CDR3 is TGTGCCAGCAGTGAAGAAGGGCTCGGGAACACCATATATTTT. It encodes CASSEEGLGNTIYF.

V is TRBV28 and J is TRBJ1-4; 11 bases match TRBD1. Trimming removed 4 bases from V and 8 bases from J; junction bases left unmatched: 6. The CDR3 has 15 residues. Germline V lookup: CDR1 MDHEN, CDR2 SYDVKM. CDR3: CASSWTGGTDEKLFF. The CDR3 region has the DNA TGTGCCAGCAGTTGGACAGGGGGCACCGACGAAAAACTGTTTTTT.

The gene calls are TRBV27 and TRBJ2-2, with TRBD2 identical over 8 bases. V lost 4 bases and J lost 0; bases outside the gene matches: 13. CDR3 length equals 19 residues. The germline V gene has CDR1 MNHEY and CDR2 SMNVEV (reference sequence). The CDR3 region is CASSSFSFTSGSNTGELFF. CDR3 bases: TGTGCCAGCAGTTCCTTCTCATTCACTAGCGGCTCGAACACCGGGGAGCTGTTTTTT.

The chain is built from TRBV28 and TRBJ2-1, with 13 bases fitting TRBD2. Unmatched junction bases numbered 3, after V lost 2 bases and J lost 8 bases. CDR3 length equals 15 residues. Germline V lookup: CDR1 MDHEN, CDR2 SYDVKM. The CDR3 reads CASSLTSGRAHEQFF. The CDR3 DNA reads as TGTGCCAGCAGTTTAACTAGCGGGAGGGCCCATGAGCAGTTCTTC.

This sequence joins TRBV11-3 and TRBJ1-1; D is undetermined. The CDR3 spans 12 residues. V was clipped by 5 bases and J by 4 bases, with 8 bases between them. Germline V gene data show CDR1 as SGHNT and CDR2 as YENEEA. The CDR3 coding sequence is TGTGCCAGCAGCGGGATAGCCACTGAAGCTTTCTTT. Translating it yields CASSGIATEAFF.

This clone was detected only once. The V gene is TRBV6-5, the J gene TRBJ2-7, with 9 bases fitting TRBD1. Trimming cost V 5 bases and J 7 bases; bases outside gene matches: 12. Germline CDR1 MNHEY, CDR2 SVGAGI. There are 15 residues in the CDR3. CDR3: CASSPQGQGPGEQYF. DNA of the CDR3: TGTGCCAGCAGTCCCCAGGGACAGGGCCCGGGGGAGCAGTACTTC.

For the CDR3, the DNA is TGTGCCAGCAGTTTTTCGACAGGGGGAAACACTGAAGCTTTCTTT. It specifies CASSFSTGGNTEAFF. This chain connects TRBV27 to TRBJ1-1; 9 positions agree with TRBD1. The CDR3 contains 15 residues. From germline, CDR1 is MNHEY and CDR2 SMNVEV (reference sequence). Unmatched junction bases numbered 4, after V lost 3 bases and J lost 2 bases.

The chain has TRBV28 and TRBJ1-4; D possibly corresponds to TRBD1 (5 bases). Germline CDR1 is MDHEN and CDR2 is SYDVKM. Trimming removed 5 bases at V and 1 base at J, with 11 bases between. The CDR3 contains 15 residues. CDR3 in amino acids: CASSTAGGTNEKLFF. CDR3 nucleotide sequence: TGTGCCAGCAGTACCGCGGGGGGAACTAATGAAAAACTGTTTTTT. Complete variable domain (other parts from reference TRBV28 and TRBJ1-4): DVKVTQSSRYLVKRTGEKVFLECVQDMDHENMFWYRQDPGLGLRLIYFSYDVKMKEKGDIPEGYSVSREKKERFSLILESASTNQTSMYLCASSTAGGTNEKLFFGSGTQLSVL.

V usage is TRBV2 and J usage is TRBJ2-2; D is unclear. Trimming took off 6 bases at V and 6 bases at J, with 5 bases between the two ends. The germline V gene encodes CDR1 SNHLY and CDR2 FYNNEI. The CDR3 runs 11 residues. CDR3 DNA sequence: TGTGCCAGCAGCTACGCCGGGGAGCTGTTTTTT. Its protein product is CASSYAGELFF.

As concerns this clone: The same CDR3 also results from other DNA sequences found in this sample. The chain employs TRBV5-1 and TRBJ2-2; D is tentatively TRBD1 or TRBD2 (5 bases each). V was cut by 4 bases and J by 2 bases, with 9 bases left in between. The CDR3 is 14 amino acids. The V gene's germline CDR1 is SGHRS and CDR2 YFSETQ. The CDR3 bases are TGCGCCAGCAGCCCTGGGGGAAACACCGGGGAGCTGTTTTTT. It codes for CASSPGGNTGELFF.

This chain connects TRBV10-1 to TRBJ1-5; D is ambiguous. The CDR3 extends over 14 amino acids. Trimming removed 0 bases from V and 8 bases from J, with 11 bases in between. Germline CDR1 WNHNN, CDR2 SYGVQD (reference sequence). The CDR3 protein is CASSESGTPKPQHF. CDR3 in DNA: TGCGCCAGCAGTGAGTCGGGCACCCCGAAGCCCCAGCATTTT.

This clone was recorded once. The chain recombines TRBV15 with TRBJ2-2; D remains unclear. The V end lost 0 bases, the J end lost 4 bases, and 9 bases lay between the germline ends. The germline V gene has CDR1 LNHNV and CDR2 YYDKDF (reference sequence). The CDR3 consists of 15 residues. CDR3 sequence: CATSRDRPATGELFF. As DNA, the CDR3 is TGTGCCACCAGCAGAGATCGGCCAGCCACCGGGGAGCTGTTTTTT.

The chain has TRBV6-4 and TRBJ1-6, with no clear D. V dropped 11 bases and J dropped 3 bases, with 11 bases sitting between them. Germline V CDR1 and CDR2: MRHNA, SNTAGT. The CDR3 loop spans 13 amino acids. The CDR3 DNA sequence: TGTGCCGAGTTCGGGAGCTATAATTCACCCCTCCACTTT. Residues: CAEFGSYNSPLHF.

The chain uses TRBV5-1 and TRBJ2-1; 9 bases agree with TRBD2. V trimming: 4 bases; J trimming: 4 bases; junction bases outside the gene matches: 6. Germline loops: CDR1 SGHRS, CDR2 YFSETQ. CDR3 length: 15 amino acids. The CDR3 DNA reads as TGCGCCAGCAGCCGGACTAGCGCCGAATACAATGAGCAGTTCTTC. Its protein is CASSRTSAEYNEQFF.